The clone carrying this TCR beta chain was counted a few times. Its antigen is not identified. The data belong to a study of T cells after yellow fever vaccination. Whole-study findings and limits: Contamination of FACS-sorted repertoires by abundant clonotypes from the bulk population could occur. The study found a weaker secondary response that peaked faster, day 5 versus 15.

One entry per CDR3 protein results from TCRdb running MiXCR on the 5' RACE reads. This table holds approximately 300,000 distinct CDR3 sequences, around 7.3% found once. Germline V lookup: CDR1 KGHDR, CDR2 SFDVKD. V dropped 4 bases and J dropped 8 bases, with 16 bases sitting between them. The length of the CDR3 is 14 residues. Sequencing was performed on PBMCs, taken about 41 days after the first yellow fever vaccination. This sequence was found in a man aged 18 to 35 who received the YFV17D yellow fever vaccine. The J gene is TRBJ1-2, the V gene TRBV24-1, with D unclear. The CDR3 coding sequence is TGTGCCACCAGTGAAAATGGACTCCTAGAGGGCTACACCTTC. It specifies CATSENGLLEGYTF.